A single sample gave rise to the 18 T cell receptor beta chains below, sequenced in a study of OX40 agonist ivuxolimab in advanced cancers. Produced via immunoSEQ multiplex PCR; TCRdb's table is partial and in-frame only. In the table there are around 6,700 clones, 70% to 80% of which are singletons. The sequencing here drew on CD4+ or CD8+ T cells sorted from blood, taken in a trial of the OX40 agonist ivuxolimab. All receptors come from an adult with an advanced solid tumor such as melanoma, head and neck, liver or kidney cancer.

The chain has TRBV10-3 and TRBJ1-1, with D perhaps matching TRBD1 (5 bases). The length of the CDR3 is 15 residues. With 7 bases removed from V and 3 bases from J, the gap between germline ends came to 18 bases. Germline V gene lookup returns CDR1 ENHRY and CDR2 SYGVKD. As DNA, the CDR3 is TGTGCCATCACCGACCGACGGGCGGGGGACACTGAAGCTTTCTTT. Amino acids: CAITDRRAGDTEAFF.

V usage is TRBV6-6 and J usage is TRBJ1-3, with 7 bases aligning to TRBD1. The V and J ends lost 0 bases and 4 bases, in that order; junction bases with no gene match: 6. From germline, CDR1 is MNHNY and CDR2 SVGAGI (reference sequence). The CDR3 runs 16 residues. CDR3 sequence (DNA): TGTGCCAGCAGTTACTCGATCGGGACAGCCGGAAACACCATATATTTT. As protein: CASSYSIGTAGNTIYF.

The chain uses TRBV4-2 and TRBJ2-1, with TRBD2 matching 8 bases. Germline V CDR1 and CDR2: LGHNA, YNFKEQ. The CDR3 spans 19 residues. Trimming cost V 0 bases and J 7 bases; bases outside gene matches: 17. DNA for the CDR3: TGTGCCAGCAGCCAAGATCATCTGGGGAGCGGGAGCTTTGGGAATGAGCAGTTCTTC. This translates into CASSQDHLGSGSFGNEQFF.

This chain joins TRBV28 and TRBJ1-2; a possible D gene is TRBD1 (6 bases). Trimming removed 5 bases at V and 8 bases at J, with 18 bases between. CDR1 and CDR2 (germline): MDHEN, SYDVKM. The CDR3 covers 14 residues. The CDR3 sequence: CASSPPQGSEGYTF. Written as DNA, the CDR3 is TGTGCCAGCAGTCCGCCACAGGGTAGTGAGGGCTACACCTTC.

The chain is built from TRBV15 and TRBJ1-2; D remains unclear. The CDR3 is made up of 13 amino acids. Deletions cut 0 bases from V and 1 base from J, with 3 bases between. Germline-derived CDR1 and CDR2 are LNHNV and YYDKDF (reference sequence). The CDR3 region is CATSRDLNYGYTF. The CDR3 DNA is TGTGCCACCAGCAGAGATCTTAACTATGGCTACACCTTC.

The gene calls are TRBV6-1 and TRBJ2-7; D is tentatively TRBD1 or TRBD2 (5 bases each). Germline CDR1 reads MNHNS; CDR2 reads SASEGT. Trimming took off 3 bases at V and 3 bases at J, with 9 bases between the two ends. The CDR3 is 13 amino acids. The CDR3 reads CASSEGVYYEQYF. CDR3 DNA sequence: TGTGCCAGCAGTGAGGGGGTCTACTACGAGCAGTACTTC.

The genes are TRBV9 and TRBJ2-3; 12 positions match TRBD2. Germline-derived CDR1 and CDR2 are SGDLS and YYNGEE. The CDR3 extends over 16 amino acids. Trimming took 1 base from V and 4 from J; bases not matched to a gene: 4. CDR3 bases: TGTGCCAGCAGCGTACTAGCGGGAGGGCCCTCAGATACGCAGTATTTT. It codes for CASSVLAGGPSDTQYF.

This sequence joins TRBV7-6 and TRBJ2-5; either TRBD1 or TRBD2 may fit D (5 bases each). The germline V gene encodes CDR1 SGHVS and CDR2 FNYEAQ. CDR3 length equals 13 residues. V lost 1 base, J lost 5 bases, and 8 bases lay in between. CDR3 sequence reads: CASSLVEGETQYF. The CDR3 DNA reads TGTGCCAGCAGCTTAGTTGAGGGGGAGACCCAGTACTTC.

V usage is TRBV4-1 and J usage is TRBJ2-3; TRBD2 agrees at 7 bases. The CDR3 extends over 15 amino acids. Unmatched junction bases numbered 1, after V lost 1 base and J lost 0 bases. In germline, CDR1 is MGHRA, CDR2 YSYEKL. CDR3 residues: CASSQGGGSTDTQYF. The CDR3 DNA is TGCGCCAGCAGCCAAGGCGGGGGTAGCACAGATACGCAGTATTTT.

The chain links TRBV5-1 to TRBJ1-1; 9 bases align to TRBD1. V lost 0 bases to trimming and J lost 0 bases; unmatched junction nucleotides: 6. The CDR3 consists of 17 residues. Germline assignment: CDR1 SGHRS and CDR2 YFSETQ. The CDR3 is CASSLAGTGIMNTEAFF. The CDR3 DNA is TGCGCCAGCAGCTTGGCCGGGACAGGGATCATGAACACTGAAGCTTTCTTT.

In this sample, this clone turned up once. The chain joins TRBV7-9 to TRBJ1-4; TRBD1 matches at 9 bases. The CDR3 covers 12 residues. Looked up from germline, CDR1 is SEHNR and CDR2 is FQNEAQ (reference sequence). V lost 7 bases and J lost 12; bases outside the gene matches: 6. CDR3 residues: CASNLQGAELFF. In DNA, the CDR3 is TGTGCCAGCAACCTACAGGGGGCAGAACTGTTTTTT.

A few counts support this clone. The chain has TRBV28 and TRBJ2-5, with D perhaps assigned TRBD1 or TRBD2 (5 bases each). The CDR3 has 19 residues. Between the trimmed V and J ends, which lost 5 bases and 2 bases, there was a span of 27 bases. The V gene's germline CDR1 is MDHEN and CDR2 SYDVKM. CDR3 sequence: CASSEVRELRESEQETQYF. The CDR3 region has the DNA TGTGCCAGCAGTGAGGTCAGGGAGCTTCGAGAATCGGAGCAAGAGACCCAGTACTTC.

The genes are TRBV28 and TRBJ1-6; no clear D. The CDR3 covers 14 residues. V was shortened by 3 bases and J by 6 bases, with 9 bases between the two germline ends. Germline loops: CDR1 MDHEN, CDR2 SYDVKM. CDR3 in DNA: TGTGCCAGCAGTTTGATGGGTTTTAATTCACCCCTCCACTTT. Translated, it gives CASSLMGFNSPLHF.

The chain recombines TRBV4-3 with TRBJ1-2; D remains ambiguous. Per the germline V gene, CDR1 is LGHNA and CDR2 is YSLEER. This CDR3 contains 15 residues. The V end lost 3 bases, the J end lost 5 bases, and 16 bases lay between the germline ends. The DNA for the CDR3 is TGCGCCAGCAGCCACACCCCCGGCGATACTTATGGCTACACCTTC. Amino acid sequence: CASSHTPGDTYGYTF.

The chain uses TRBV7-9 and TRBJ2-3, with 13 bases fitting TRBD2. In germline, CDR1 is SEHNR, CDR2 FQNEAQ (reference sequence). The V segment lost 6 bases and the J segment 5 bases; nucleotides outside the gene matches: 5. CDR3 length: 15 amino acids. CDR3 coding DNA: TGTGCCAGCAGAACTAGCGGGGGGGCCAGAGATACGCAGTATTTT. As protein: CASRTSGGARDTQYF.

This chain joins TRBV6-4 and TRBJ2-3; D is uncertain. Germline assignment: CDR1 MRHNA and CDR2 SNTAGT. The CDR3 has 12 residues. V dropped 3 bases and J dropped 2 bases, with 3 bases sitting between them. For the CDR3, the DNA is TGTGCCAGCAGTGAGACCACAGATACGCAGTATTTT. As protein: CASSETTDTQYF.

The chain couples TRBV27 to TRBJ2-3, with no clear D. The CDR3 covers 14 residues. The germline gives CDR1 MNHEY, CDR2 SMNVEV (reference sequence). V was pared by 2 bases and J by 6 bases, with 12 bases between. CDR3: CASSLGRVGDTQYF. In DNA form, the CDR3 reads TGTGCCAGCAGTTTAGGACGGGTCGGGGATACGCAGTATTTT.

The CDR3 DNA reads as TGCAGCGTTGAAGATCTGGAGGTGAACACTGAAGCTTTCTTT. It yields the protein CSVEDLEVNTEAFF. The chain joins TRBV29-1 to TRBJ1-1, with unresolved D. The CDR3 covers 14 residues. Per germline, CDR1 SQVTM and CDR2 ANQGSEA. V was clipped by 0 bases and J by 0 bases, with 8 bases between them.